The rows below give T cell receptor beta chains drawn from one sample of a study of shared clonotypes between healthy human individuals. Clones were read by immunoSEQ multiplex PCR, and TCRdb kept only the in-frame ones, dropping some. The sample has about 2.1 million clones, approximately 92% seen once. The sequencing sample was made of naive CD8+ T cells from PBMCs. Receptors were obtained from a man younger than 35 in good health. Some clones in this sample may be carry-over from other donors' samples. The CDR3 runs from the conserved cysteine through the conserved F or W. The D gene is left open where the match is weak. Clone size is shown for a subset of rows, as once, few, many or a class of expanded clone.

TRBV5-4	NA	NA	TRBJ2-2	CASSRDLTPHPGELFF	TGTGCCAGCAGCCGGGATCTGACCCCACACCCCGGGGAGCTGTTTTTT
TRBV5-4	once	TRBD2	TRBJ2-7	CASSSWTSGAYEQYF	TGTGCCAGCAGCTCATGGACTAGCGGAGCCTACGAGCAGTACTTC
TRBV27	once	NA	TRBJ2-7	CASSLQGYSYEQYF	TGTGCCAGCAGTTTACAGGGTTACTCCTACGAGCAGTACTTC
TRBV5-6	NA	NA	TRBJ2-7	CASSLSGHRYEQYF	TGTGCCAGCAGCTTGTCGGGACACCGCTACGAGCAGTACTTC
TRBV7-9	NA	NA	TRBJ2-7	CASSSYRDEQYF	TGTGCCAGCAGCTCTTACAGGGACGAGCAGTACTTC
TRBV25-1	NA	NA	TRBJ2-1	CASSEYSGDEQFF	TGTGCCAGCAGTGAATATTCGGGGGATGAGCAGTTCTTC
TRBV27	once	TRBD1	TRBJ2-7	CASSPLRTGNEQYF	TGTGCCAGCAGTCCTCTCAGGACAGGGAACGAGCAGTACTTC
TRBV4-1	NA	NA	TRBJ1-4	CASSQVEGLDEKLFF	TGCGCCAGCAGCCAAGTGGAGGGTTTGGATGAAAAACTGTTTTTT
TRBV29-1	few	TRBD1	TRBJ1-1	CSVEDQGAVTEAFF	TGCAGCGTTGAAGATCAGGGGGCAGTCACTGAAGCTTTCTTT
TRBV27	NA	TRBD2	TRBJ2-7	CASSSLVRAGGPYEQYF	TGTGCCAGCAGTTCCCTTGTTCGAGCGGGAGGGCCTTACGAGCAGTACTTC
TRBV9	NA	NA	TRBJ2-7	CASSPWGTPAEQYF	TGTGCCAGCAGCCCTTGGGGGACCCCCGCCGAGCAGTACTTC
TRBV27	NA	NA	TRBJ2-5	CASSLFGNFQETQYF	TGTGCCAGCAGTTTATTCGGAAATTTCCAAGAGACCCAGTACTTC
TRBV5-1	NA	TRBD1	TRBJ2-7	CASSLRGLYGEQYF	TGCGCCAGCAGTCTCAGGGGGCTTTACGGCGAGCAGTACTTC
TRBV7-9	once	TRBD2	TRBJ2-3	CATMVERGNTQYF	TGTGCCACCATGGTCGAGCGGGGGAATACGCAGTATTTT
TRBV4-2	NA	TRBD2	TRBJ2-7	CASSQATGTSGVYEQYF	TGTGCCAGCAGCCAAGCTACCGGGACTAGCGGAGTTTACGAGCAGTACTTC
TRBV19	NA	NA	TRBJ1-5	CASSALARGSNQPQHF	TGTGCCAGTAGCGCCCTAGCGAGGGGGAGCAATCAGCCCCAGCATTTT
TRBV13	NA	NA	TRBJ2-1	CASSPWDTYNEQFF	TGTGCCAGCAGCCCCTGGGACACTTACAATGAGCAGTTCTTC
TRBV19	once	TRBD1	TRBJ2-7	CASSIPDRWNEQYF	TGTGCCAGTAGTATCCCGGACAGGTGGAACGAGCAGTACTTC
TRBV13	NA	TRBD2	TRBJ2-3	CASSLIAGTDTQYF	TGTGCCAGCAGTTTAATAGCGGGAACAGATACGCAGTATTTT
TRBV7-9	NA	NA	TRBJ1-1	CASSLVAVNTEAFF	TGTGCCAGCAGCTTAGTGGCAGTGAACACTGAAGCTTTCTTT
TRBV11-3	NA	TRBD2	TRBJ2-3	CASSWTSGESLATQYF	TGTGCCAGCAGCTGGACTAGCGGGGAGTCGTTAGCTACGCAGTATTTT
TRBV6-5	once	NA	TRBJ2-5	CASSGTPQETQYF	TGTGCCAGCAGCGGTACCCCGCAAGAGACCCAGTACTTC
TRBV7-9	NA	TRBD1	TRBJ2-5	CASRQGVWQRQETQYF	TGTGCCAGCAGGCAGGGGGTATGGCAGCGCCAAGAGACCCAGTACTTC
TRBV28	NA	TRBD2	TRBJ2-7	CASRSGGTYEQYF	TGTGCCTCCAGAAGCGGGGGTACCTACGAGCAGTACTTC
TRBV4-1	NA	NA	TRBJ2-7	CASSHLGGIYEQYF	TGCGCCAGCAGCCACCTAGGGGGGATCTACGAGCAGTACTTC
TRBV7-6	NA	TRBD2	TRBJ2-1	CASSPGRSNEQFF	TGTGCCAGCAGCCCCGGGAGGAGCAATGAGCAGTTCTTC
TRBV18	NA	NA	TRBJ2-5	CASSRGLNSGETQYF	TGTGCCAGCTCACGAGGCCTCAACAGTGGAGAGACCCAGTACTTC
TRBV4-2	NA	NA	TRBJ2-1	CASSQDLGRSNEQFF	TGTGCCAGCAGCCAAGATCTGGGTAGGTCCAATGAGCAGTTCTTC
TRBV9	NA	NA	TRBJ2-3	CASSVGDQVTQYF	TGTGCCAGCAGCGTAGGCGACCAAGTTACGCAGTATTTT
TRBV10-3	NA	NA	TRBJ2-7	CAISLDGSSYEQYF	TGTGCCATCAGTCTGGACGGGAGCTCCTACGAGCAGTACTTC
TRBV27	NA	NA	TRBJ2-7	CASSPLGFSYEQYF	TGTGCCAGCAGTCCCTTAGGGTTTTCCTACGAGCAGTACTTC
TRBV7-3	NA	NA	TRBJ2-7	CASSPLSRAGEQYF	TGTGCCAGCAGCCCCTTATCCAGGGCTGGCGAGCAGTACTTC
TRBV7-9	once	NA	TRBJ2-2	CASSFVPMGGELFF	TGTGCCAGCAGCTTTGTACCAATGGGCGGGGAGCTGTTTTTT
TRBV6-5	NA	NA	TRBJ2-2	CASPHGRTGELFF	TGTGCCAGCCCCCACGGGAGAACCGGGGAGCTGTTTTTT